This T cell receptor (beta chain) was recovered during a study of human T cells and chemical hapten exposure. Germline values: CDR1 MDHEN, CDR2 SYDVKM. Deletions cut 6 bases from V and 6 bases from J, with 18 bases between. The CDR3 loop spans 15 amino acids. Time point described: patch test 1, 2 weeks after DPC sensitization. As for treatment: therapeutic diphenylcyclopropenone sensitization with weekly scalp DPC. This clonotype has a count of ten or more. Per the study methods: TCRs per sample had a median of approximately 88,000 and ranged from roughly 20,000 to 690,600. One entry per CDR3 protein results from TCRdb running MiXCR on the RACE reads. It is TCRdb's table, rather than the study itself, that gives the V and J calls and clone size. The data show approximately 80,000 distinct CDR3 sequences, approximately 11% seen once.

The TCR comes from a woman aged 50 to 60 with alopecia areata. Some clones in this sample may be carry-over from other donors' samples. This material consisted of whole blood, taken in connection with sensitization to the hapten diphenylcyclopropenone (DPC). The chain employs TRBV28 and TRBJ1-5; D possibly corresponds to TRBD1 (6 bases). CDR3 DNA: TGTGCCAGCAGACCTACAGGGCGCCAGGGTCAGCCCCAGCATTTT. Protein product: CASRPTGRQGQPQHF.